The next 20 T cell receptor beta chains were all read from a single sample in a study of cytomegalovirus exposure and HLA in healthy donors. The PCR used 60 Vbeta and 13 Jbeta primers. Assay: immunoSEQ multiplex PCR; the TCRdb copy retains only in-frame clones and omits some. The sample has about 190,000 clones; just under 75% are singletons. The sequenced material came from PBMCs. The receptors shown here come from a young woman in good health and CMV-seropositive.

V usage is TRBV7-2 and J usage is TRBJ2-7; a weak D match, TRBD1 (6 bases). Trimming removed 5 bases from V and 3 bases from J, with 14 bases in between. CDR1 and CDR2 (germline): SGHTA, FQGNSA. The CDR3 sequence is 14 residues long. The CDR3 loop reads CASSLRTDVYEQYF. CDR3 DNA sequence: TGTGCCAGCAGCCTGAGGACAGACGTCTACGAGCAGTACTTC.

J is TRBJ1-1 and V is TRBV5-1; 8 bases map to TRBD1. The CDR3 runs 14 residues. J gave up 5 bases and V 0 bases, and 3 bases lay outside the gene matches. The germline CDR1 and CDR2 sequences are SGHRS and YFSETQ. CDR3 region: CASSLVGQGTEAFF. CDR3 nucleotide sequence: TGCGCCAGCAGCTTGGTTGGACAGGGTACTGAAGCTTTCTTT.

This clone showed up just once. This chain connects TRBV7-9 to TRBJ2-1; no reliable D call. CDR1 SEHNR and CDR2 FQNEAQ come from the germline V gene (reference sequence). CDR3 length equals 14 residues. V lost 5 bases and J lost 8, with 16 bases in between. CDR3 nucleotide sequence: TGTGCCAGCAGCACCCCAGCCACCGGGTATGAGCAGTTCTTC. Its translation: CASSTPATGYEQFF.

V usage is TRBV4-1 and J usage is TRBJ2-7; TRBD2 is a possible D gene (6 bases). The germline V gene has CDR1 MGHRA and CDR2 YSYEKL. The V end lost 7 bases, the J end lost 0 bases, and 16 bases lay between the germline ends. The CDR3 covers 15 residues. DNA of the CDR3: TGCGCCAGCACCCCACTAGCCGACCTCTCCTACGAGCAGTACTTC. Its protein product is CASTPLADLSYEQYF.

This chain connects TRBV6-5 to TRBJ2-5; D may be TRBD2 (5 bases). The V end was cut by 2 bases, the J end by 4 bases, with 17 bases between. The CDR3 has 16 residues. Germline CDR1 and CDR2: MNHEY and SVGAGI. The CDR3 sequence is CASSYPDASLAETQYF. The CDR3, as DNA: TGTGCCAGCAGTTACCCGGACGCTAGCCTGGCAGAGACCCAGTACTTC.

This clone was counted between two and nine times. This chain uses TRBV27 with TRBJ2-5, with 8 bases lining up with TRBD1. The DNA end is a closer match to TRBJ2-7, so the J assignment may be wrong. This CDR3 has 16 residues. From germline, CDR1 is MNHEY and CDR2 SMNVEV (reference sequence). This CDR3 is CASSPRQGFGSYEQYF. In DNA, the CDR3 is TGTGCCAGCAGTCCCCGACAGGGGTTTGGATCCTACGAGCAGTACTTC.

The rearrangement links TRBV6-6 to TRBJ1-1; TRBD1 aligns across 7 bases. Germline loops: CDR1 MNHNY, CDR2 SVGAGI (reference sequence). Trimming removed 2 bases from V and 4 bases from J; junction bases left unmatched: 1. The CDR3 is 13 residues long. For the CDR3, the DNA is TGTGCCAGCAGTTACGCAGGGGGCACTGAAGCTTTCTTT. Translated, it gives CASSYAGGTEAFF.

The V gene is TRBV7-9, the J gene TRBJ1-1; 7 nucleotides match TRBD1. The junction had 4 bases not matched to a gene; V was cut back by 5 bases and J by 1 base. Germline assignment: CDR1 SEHNR and CDR2 FQNEAQ (reference sequence). This CDR3 is built from 14 residues. This CDR3 is CASSLPGGNTEAFF. CDR3 nucleotides: TGTGCCAGCAGCCTACCAGGGGGGAACACTGAAGCTTTCTTT.

Remarks on this clone: This sample also contains other DNA sequences that code for the same CDR3. This chain links TRBV28 with TRBJ2-7; 7 bases agree with TRBD2. V lost 3 bases to trimming and J lost 7 bases; unmatched junction nucleotides: 12. Germline CDR1 MDHEN, CDR2 SYDVKM. The CDR3 sequence is 15 residues long. The CDR3 coding sequence is TGTGCCAGCAGTTTCTTAGCGGGCGTATCTGGTGAGCAGTACTTC. This encodes CASSFLAGVSGEQYF.

This chain joins TRBV2 and TRBJ1-3; D not certain. CDR3 size: 13 residues. V was shortened by 7 bases and J by 2 bases, with 9 bases between the two germline ends. Germline-derived CDR1 and CDR2 are SNHLY and FYNNEI. CDR3 sequence: CASMGRTGNTIYF. The CDR3 nucleotides read TGTGCCAGCATGGGCAGAACTGGAAACACCATATATTTT.

The chain joins TRBV18 to TRBJ1-5; 9 bases are shared with TRBD1. The CDR3 loop spans 17 amino acids. The germline gives CDR1 KGHSH, CDR2 LQKENI. J was trimmed by 2 bases and V by 4 bases; bases with no gene match: 9. CDR3 protein: CASSRNRGLGGNQPQHF. In DNA form, the CDR3 reads TGTGCCAGCTCACGTAACAGGGGGCTAGGGGGCAATCAGCCCCAGCATTTT. The full variable domain, completed using reference TRBV18 and TRBJ1-5, is NAGVMQNPRHLVRRRGQEARLRCSPMKGHSHVYWYRQLPEEGLKFMVYLQKENIIDESGMPKERFSAEFPKEGPSILRIQQVVRGDSAAYFCASSRNRGLGGNQPQHFGDGTRLSIL.

The rearrangement uses TRBV19 and TRBJ2-2; 10 bases match TRBD2. The CDR3 contains 17 residues. The junction had 12 bases not matched to a gene; V was cut back by 6 bases and J by 5 bases. The germline V gene encodes CDR1 LNHDA and CDR2 SQIVND (reference sequence). CDR3 protein: CASRHFIAGGPTGELFF. The CDR3 nucleotides are TGTGCCAGTAGGCACTTTATAGCGGGAGGACCTACCGGGGAGCTGTTTTTT. Combining the CDR3 with reference TRBV19 and TRBJ2-2 gives the whole variable domain DGGITQSPKYLFRKEGQNVTLSCEQNLNHDAMYWYRQDPGQGLRLIYYSQIVNDFQKGDIAEGYSVSREKKESFPLTVTSAQKNPTAFYLCASRHFIAGGPTGELFFGEGSRLTVL.

The chain combines TRBV6-1 with TRBJ1-2; 9 nucleotides agree with TRBD1. The CDR3 loop spans 15 amino acids. Germline assignment: CDR1 MNHNS and CDR2 SASEGT. V lost 5 bases and J lost 6; bases outside the gene matches: 10. DNA of the CDR3: TGTGCCAGCAGTATCGGGACAGGGTCAGCTCATGGCTACACCTTC. It is translated as CASSIGTGSAHGYTF.

This clone was observed once. This chain links TRBV11-3 with TRBJ2-3; TRBD2 agrees at 7 bases. The CDR3 runs 14 residues. CDR1 and CDR2 (germline): SGHNT, YENEEA. With 3 bases clipped from V and 6 bases from J, the junction kept 6 bases outside the gene matches. In DNA, the CDR3 is TGTGCCAGCAGCTTCCGCGGGAGATCGGATACGCAGTATTTT. This gives the protein CASSFRGRSDTQYF.

This chain connects TRBV14 to TRBJ2-1, with D possibly TRBD2 on 6 matching bases. The CDR3 spans 15 residues. The V end was cut by 1 base, the J end by 9 bases, with 16 bases between. Germline lookup yields CDR1 SGHDN and CDR2 FVKESK. The CDR3 coding sequence is TGTGCCAGCAGCCAAGCTCGCGGGAAGGGGAGTGAGCAGTTCTTC. Encoded protein: CASSQARGKGSEQFF. The full variable domain, with the rest looked up from reference TRBV14 and TRBJ2-1, is EAGVTQFPSHSVIEKGQTVTLRCDPISGHDNLYWYRRVMGKEIKFLLHFVKESKQDESGMPNNRFLAERTGGTYSTLKVQPAELEDSGVYFCASSQARGKGSEQFFGPGTRLTVL.

V usage is TRBV18 and J usage is TRBJ1-1; D is possibly TRBD1 (5 bases). Germline V gene sequence: CDR1 KGHSH, CDR2 LQKENI. Trimming shortened V by 0 bases and J by 1 base, and 9 bases separated the two germline ends. The CDR3 is 15 amino acids. The CDR3 coding sequence is TGTGCCAGCTCACCACCTATGGGGGGGAACACTGAAGCTTTCTTT. Its protein is CASSPPMGGNTEAFF. Filled out from reference TRBV18 and TRBJ1-1, the complete variable domain reads NAGVMQNPRHLVRRRGQEARLRCSPMKGHSHVYWYRQLPEEGLKFMVYLQKENIIDESGMPKERFSAEFPKEGPSILRIQQVVRGDSAAYFCASSPPMGGNTEAFFGQGTRLTVV.

This clone was counted once. The chain employs TRBV28 and TRBJ2-7, with TRBD1 matching over 12 bases. This CDR3 contains 19 residues. V was clipped by 6 bases and J by 3 bases; unmatched bases: 18. The germline V gene encodes CDR1 MDHEN and CDR2 SYDVKM. In nucleotides, the CDR3 is TGTGCCAGCAGCCCCGGGACAGGGGGCTGGGCGGGGGCGTTCTACGAGCAGTACTTC. This encodes CASSPGTGGWAGAFYEQYF.

This rearrangement joins TRBV7-2 to TRBJ1-5; possible D gene TRBD1, 6 bases. In germline, CDR1 is SGHTA, CDR2 FQGNSA. Trimming cost V 0 bases and J 7 bases, with 16 bases left between them. This CDR3 is 16 amino acids long. The CDR3 DNA is TGTGCCAGCAGCTTAGCGCTCAGGCAGGGGAGCCAGCCCCAGCATTTT. This translates into CASSLALRQGSQPQHF.

The chain couples TRBV18 to TRBJ2-5; D gene uncertain. With 0 bases removed from V and 5 bases from J, the gap between germline ends came to 7 bases. The CDR3 runs 13 residues. Germline V gene sequence: CDR1 KGHSH, CDR2 LQKENI. CDR3 DNA: TGTGCCAGCTCACCACCGGGCCGGGAGACCCAGTACTTC. Protein sequence: CASSPPGRETQYF.

The chain employs TRBV10-3 and TRBJ2-7; 10 bases are a match to TRBD2. V was pared by 4 bases and J by 2 bases, with 2 bases of the junction left unmatched. Per the germline V gene, CDR1 is ENHRY and CDR2 is SYGVKD. The CDR3 loop spans 14 amino acids. The CDR3 region has the DNA TGTGCCATCAGTGCTAGCGGGAGTCCCTACGAGCAGTACTTC. Its protein is CAISASGSPYEQYF.